This is a list of T cell receptor beta chains from one sample in a study of regulatory T cells in long-lasting Graves disease. Each CDR3 protein gets one entry after TCRdb re-called the multiplex PCR reads with MiXCR. This repertoire shows more than 300,000 distinct CDR3 sequences, roughly 24% found once; its top ten account for 25% to 30%. Sequenced material: peripheral blood mononuclear cells (PBMCs), taken when the disease was refractory, from a patient treated with antithyroid drugs. These receptors came from a woman aged 40 to 50 with Graves disease. Each CDR3 is given with its conserved first and last residue. Each record gives: CDR3 protein, CDR3 DNA, clone size, D gene, J gene, V gene. A D gene is named only where the DNA matches it firmly. The size field is filled for only some rows; it gives once, few, many or a size class.

CASSLAGDEAFF | TGTGCCAGCAGTTTAGCTGGGGATGAAGCTTTCTTT | many | NA | TRBJ1-1 | TRBV28
CASRPGTASYEQYF | TGCGCCAGCAGGCCCGGGACGGCGTCCTACGAGCAGTACTTC | NA | NA | TRBJ2-7 | TRBV5-1
CASSLALPLNYGYTF | TGTGCCAGCAGCTTAGCGCTTCCACTTAACTATGGCTACACCTTC | NA | NA | TRBJ1-2 | TRBV7-9
CSASDIPGQGASGELFF | TGCAGTGCTAGCGACATTCCGGGACAGGGGGCGTCCGGGGAGCTGTTTTTT | NA | TRBD1 | TRBJ2-2 | TRBV20-1
CASSGRRLFLIF | TGCGCCAGCTCCGGACGGAGGTTATTCCTTATCTTC | few | NA | TRBJ2-5 | TRBV5-1
CASSSGQGGNIQYF | TGTGCCAGCAGCTCGGGACAGGGGGGAAACATTCAGTACTTC | few | TRBD1 | TRBJ2-4 | TRBV7-9
CASRRTRGKETQYF | TGTGCCAGCAGGCGTACACGGGGGAAAGAGACCCAGTACTTC | NA | NA | TRBJ2-5 | TRBV6-8
CASSFGGTRSAGNTIYF | TGTGCCAGCAGCTTTGGAGGGACAAGAAGCGCCGGAAACACCATATATTTT | NA | NA | TRBJ1-3 | TRBV7-9
CASSFPLAEVNTGELFF | TGTGCCAGCAGTTTTCCCCTAGCGGAAGTGAACACCGGGGAGCTGTTTTTT | NA | TRBD2 | TRBJ2-2 | TRBV28
CSVIRKLAGRYEQYF | TGCAGCGTGATCAGAAAACTAGCGGGAAGGTACGAGCAGTACTTC | NA | TRBD2 | TRBJ2-7 | TRBV29-1
CASSLQGAHNQPQHF | TGCGCCAGCAGCTTGCAGGGGGCCCACAATCAGCCCCAGCATTTT | few | TRBD1 | TRBJ1-5 | TRBV5-1
CASSPHGVKYF | TGTGCCAGCTCACCACACGGGGTTAAGTACTTC | many | NA | TRBJ2-7 | TRBV18
CASSRRQSGANVLTF | TGTGCCAGCAGCAGACGACAGTCTGGGGCCAACGTCCTGACTTTC | many | NA | TRBJ2-6 | TRBV6-1
CASSLRGGEQYF | TGTGCCAGCAGCTTACGGGGGGGAGAGCAGTACTTC | NA | TRBD2 | TRBJ2-7 | TRBV7-9
CSARPPGQGYYYEQYF | TGCAGTGCTAGACCCCCGGGACAGGGGTACTACTACGAGCAGTACTTC | NA | TRBD1 | TRBJ2-7 | TRBV20-1
CASWSRRASGKNTGELFF | TGTGCCAGCTGGTCAAGAAGGGCTAGCGGAAAGAACACCGGGGAGCTGTTTTTT | many | TRBD2 | TRBJ2-2 | TRBV28
CASTRGLGQETQYF | TGTGCCAGCACTCGAGGGTTGGGTCAAGAGACCCAGTACTTC | many | NA | TRBJ2-5 | TRBV6-2/TRBV6-3
CASSVNGGWTSGQETQYF | TGTGCCAGTAGTGTCAACGGAGGGTGGACTAGCGGCCAAGAGACCCAGTACTTC | few | TRBD2 | TRBJ2-5 | TRBV19
CASSSFISRDGRDEQYF | TGTGCCAGCAGCTCCTTCATATCAAGGGACGGACGGGACGAGCAGTACTTC | few | NA | TRBJ2-7 | TRBV5-4
CASSQPPDSNTGELFF | TGTGCCAGCAGCCAGCCCCCGGATTCGAACACCGGGGAGCTGTTTTTT | few | NA | TRBJ2-2 | TRBV7-2
CASKPGTGAGANVLTF | TGTGCCAGCAAGCCCGGGACAGGGGCAGGGGCCAACGTCCTGACTTTC | NA | TRBD1 | TRBJ2-6 | TRBV7-3
CASSLFGRPGELFF | TGTGCCAGCAGTTTATTCGGGAGGCCCGGGGAGCTGTTTTTT | NA | TRBD2 | TRBJ2-2 | TRBV12-3/TRBV12-4
CASSLQPGPEQYF | TGTGCCAGCAGTTTGCAACCGGGACCCGAGCAGTACTTC | many | NA | TRBJ2-7 | TRBV28
CAIKGDSANYGYTF | TGTGCCATCAAGGGGGACAGCGCTAACTATGGCTACACCTTC | many | TRBD1 | TRBJ1-2 | TRBV10-3
CASSQDDGSGTYNEQFF | TGCGCCAGCAGCCAAGATGACGGTAGCGGCACCTACAATGAGCAGTTCTTC | NA | NA | TRBJ2-1 | TRBV4-1
CASSPQTSAYNEQFF | TGTGCCAGCTCACCGCAGACTAGCGCCTACAATGAGCAGTTCTTC | many | TRBD2 | TRBJ2-1 | TRBV18
CASSPGTSPHEQYF | TGTGCCAGCAGTCCCGGGACTAGCCCCCACGAGCAGTACTTC | NA | TRBD2 | TRBJ2-7 | TRBV5-4
CSASPQAGWDTEAFF | TGCAGTGCTAGCCCCCAGGCCGGCTGGGACACTGAAGCTTTCTTT | NA | NA | TRBJ1-1 | TRBV20-1
CASSPTFGRYEQYF | TGTGCCAGCAGCCCAACTTTCGGGAGATACGAGCAGTACTTC | many | NA | TRBJ2-7 | TRBV11-2
CASSRDSYNQPQHF | TGTGCCAGCAGCCGGGACAGCTACAATCAGCCCCAGCATTTT | many | TRBD1 | TRBJ1-5 | TRBV11-2
CASSYSGGPSYEQYF | TGTGCCAGCAGTTACTCGGGGGGACCTTCCTACGAGCAGTACTTC | few | NA | TRBJ2-7 | TRBV6-2/TRBV6-3
CSAPPGWYQETQYF | TGCAGTGCCCCTCCGGGGTGGTACCAAGAGACCCAGTACTTC | NA | NA | TRBJ2-5 | TRBV20-1
CASSPGGWEEKLFF | TGTGCCAGCAGTCCAGGGGGCTGGGAAGAAAAACTGTTTTTT | NA | TRBD1 | TRBJ1-4 | TRBV2
CSAVRRQGGNSPLHF | TGCAGTGCAGTTCGCCGACAGGGGGGGAATTCACCCCTCCACTTT | few | TRBD1 | TRBJ1-6 | TRBV20-1
CASSPTRTGNHIQYF | TGTGCCAGCAGCCCGACCCGGACAGGGAACCACATTCAGTACTTC | NA | TRBD1 | TRBJ2-4 | TRBV7-9
CASSLSGQVNEQFF | TGTGCCAGCAGCTTATCGGGACAGGTAAATGAGCAGTTCTTC | NA | TRBD1 | TRBJ2-1 | TRBV7-3
CSAPTGVRNTEAFF | TGCAGTGCCCCGACAGGGGTTCGGAACACTGAAGCTTTCTTT | many | TRBD1 | TRBJ1-1 | TRBV20-1
CSVRTGGNGYTF | TGCAGCGTGCGAACAGGGGGTAACGGCTACACCTTC | many | TRBD1 | TRBJ1-2 | TRBV29-1